The 17 T cell receptor beta chains reported below all come from one sample, sequenced in a study of Tregs in tolerant kidney transplant recipients. Clones were read by immunoSEQ multiplex PCR, and TCRdb kept only the in-frame ones, dropping some. In the table there are tens of thousands of clones, roughly 91% of which are singletons. Related graft donors supplied nonmyeloablative bone marrow transplants, and mixed chimerism was transient. The sample here was CD4+ T cells from blood (PBMCs), taken 24 months after the transplant. All receptors derive from a human patient who received a combined kidney and bone marrow transplant. Some T cells may be provided by the graft donor.

The table lists this clone with a count of one. The chain carries TRBV4-3 and TRBJ2-3; 7 nucleotides agree with TRBD2. V was clipped by 0 bases and J by 0 bases; unmatched bases: 3. The CDR3 sequence is 16 residues long. CDR1 LGHNA and CDR2 YSLEER come from the germline V gene. The CDR3 is CASSQESSGSTDTQYF. The DNA of the CDR3 is TGCGCCAGCAGCCAAGAATCTAGCGGTAGCACAGATACGCAGTATTTT.

This clone appeared once. The rearrangement uses TRBV5-6 and TRBJ1-1, with 7 bases matching TRBD1. The length of the CDR3 is 16 residues. The germline CDR1 and CDR2 sequences are SGHDT and YYEEEE. V trimming: 4 bases; J trimming: 5 bases; junction bases outside the gene matches: 14. This chain's CDR3 is CASSQIGRQGETEAFF. For the CDR3, the DNA is TGTGCCAGCAGCCAAATAGGACGACAGGGCGAGACTGAAGCTTTCTTT.

The chain uses TRBV2 and TRBJ2-1, with TRBD2 matching 7 bases. This CDR3 contains 13 residues. CDR1 and CDR2 (germline): SNHLY, FYNNEI. Trimming at V came to 8 bases and at J to 5 bases, leaving 6 bases not matched to a gene. CDR3 protein: CASDRDYDNEQFF. The CDR3, as DNA: TGTGCCAGCGACCGGGACTACGACAATGAGCAGTTCTTC.

The DNA for the CDR3 is TGTGCCAGCAGTTACAGGGTGAAAGAATCTGGGGCCAACGTCCTGACTTTC. Its translation: CASSYRVKESGANVLTF. This chain uses TRBV27 with TRBJ2-6, with D possibly matching TRBD1 (6 bases). CDR1 and CDR2 from the germline V gene are MNHEY and SMNVEV (reference sequence). The CDR3 has 17 residues. The V end was cut by 4 bases, the J end by 1 base, with 14 bases between. Using reference TRBV27 and TRBJ2-6 for the parts outside the CDR3, the full variable domain is EAQVTQNPRYLITVTGKKLTVTCSQNMNHEYMSWYRQDPGLGLRQIYYSMNVEVTDKGDVPEGYKVSRKEKRNFPLILESPSPNQTSLYFCASSYRVKESGANVLTFGAGSRLTVL.

This chain uses TRBV7-2 with TRBJ1-1; 8 nucleotides line up with TRBD1. Germline V gene data show CDR1 as SGHTA and CDR2 as FQGNSA. After removal of 5 bases from V and 0 bases from J, the junction contained 8 bases not matched to a gene. The CDR3 is 16 residues long. The CDR3 protein is CASSTPRGQMNTEAFF. The CDR3 DNA follows: TGTGCCAGCAGCACCCCCAGGGGGCAAATGAACACTGAAGCTTTCTTT. Combining the CDR3 with reference TRBV7-2 and TRBJ1-1 gives the whole variable domain GAGVSQSPSNKVTEKGKDVELRCDPISGHTALYWYRQSLGQGLEFLIYFQGNSAPDKSGLPSDRFSAERTGGSVSTLTIQRTQQEDSAVYLCASSTPRGQMNTEAFFGQGTRLTVV.

V is TRBV10-3 and J is TRBJ2-7, with 7 bases identical to TRBD1. The germline CDR1 and CDR2 sequences are ENHRY and SYGVKD. This CDR3 contains 14 residues. V lost 2 bases and J lost 3; bases outside the gene matches: 4. In nucleotides, the CDR3 is TGTGCCATCAGTGAGACAGGGGCTCACTACGAGCAGTACTTC. Protein sequence: CAISETGAHYEQYF.

V gene TRBV11-3 combines with J gene TRBJ2-5; 8 bases fit TRBD2. Trimming took 6 bases from V and 5 from J; bases not matched to a gene: 11. The CDR3 runs to 15 residues. Germline CDR1 and CDR2: SGHNT and YENEEA. As DNA, the CDR3 is TGTGCCAGCAGGGGATATAGCGGGAAGTGGGAGACCCAGTACTTC. Translation gives CASRGYSGKWETQYF.

The chain has TRBV5-3 and TRBJ1-2, with a possible D match to TRBD1 (6 bases). TRBV5-3 falls under the ORF class, with uncertain function. The CDR3 contains 16 residues. The V and J ends lost 1 base and 4 bases respectively, with 17 bases between them. CDR3 amino acids: CARSLPSHTGTYGYTF. The CDR3 DNA is TGTGCCAGAAGCTTGCCCTCACATACAGGGACCTATGGCTACACCTTC.

This sequence joins TRBV18 and TRBJ1-6, with D perhaps matching TRBD1 (5 bases). The CDR3 has 13 amino acids. Trimming removed 3 bases at V and 10 bases at J, with 10 bases between. From germline, CDR1 is KGHSH and CDR2 LQKENI. CDR3 protein: CASSPERGSPLHF. The CDR3, as DNA: TGTGCCAGCTCACCCGAAAGGGGATCACCCCTCCACTTT.

The chain carries TRBV30 and TRBJ2-1; a possible D gene is TRBD2 (6 bases). Trimming removed 0 bases at V and 9 bases at J, with 12 bases between. The germline CDR1 and CDR2 sequences are GTSNPN and SVGIG (reference sequence). The CDR3 runs 13 residues. The CDR3 DNA sequence: TGTGCCTGGAGTGTAGGGCTGGAGGGTGAGCAGTTCTTC. Its translation is CAWSVGLEGEQFF. The variable domain in full, with the rest retrieved from reference TRBV30 and TRBJ2-1, is SQTIHQWPATLVQPVGSPLSLECTVEGTSNPNLYWYRQAAGRGLQLLFYSVGIGQISSEVPQNLSASRPQDRQFILSSKKLLLSDSGFYLCAWSVGLEGEQFFGPGTRLTVL.

This chain links TRBV28 with TRBJ1-5, with D perhaps TRBD1 (6 bases). Trimming took off 3 bases at V and 1 base at J, with 7 bases between the two ends. Looked up from germline, CDR1 is MDHEN and CDR2 is SYDVKM. The CDR3 runs to 14 residues. In nucleotides, the CDR3 is TGTGCCAGCAGTTTTGGACAGAGCAATCAGCCCCAGCATTTT. It yields the protein CASSFGQSNQPQHF.

The rearrangement joins TRBV5-1 to TRBJ2-2, with D unresolved. The CDR3 runs to 13 residues. V gave up 0 bases and J gave up 4 bases, with 4 bases separating them. Germline V gene sequence: CDR1 SGHRS, CDR2 YFSETQ. The CDR3 spells CASSLALTGELFF. The CDR3 nucleotides are TGCGCCAGCAGCTTGGCCCTCACCGGGGAGCTGTTTTTT.

The chain combines TRBV7-9 with TRBJ1-1; D is ambiguous. Germline V lookup: CDR1 SEHNR, CDR2 FQNEAQ (reference sequence). Trimming shortened V by 5 bases and J by 0 bases, and 13 bases separated the two germline ends. The CDR3 has 15 residues. The CDR3 DNA follows: TGTGCCAGCAGCCCCCCCGTACAGCTGAACACTGAAGCTTTCTTT. Its protein product is CASSPPVQLNTEAFF.

The chain is built from TRBV19 and TRBJ2-3; 7 bases align to TRBD2. Germline CDR1 reads LNHDA; CDR2 reads SQIVND (reference sequence). The CDR3 has 14 residues. The junction had 4 bases not matched to a gene; V was cut back by 5 bases and J by 2 bases. In DNA form, the CDR3 reads TGTGCCAGTAGTTTGGGGACTAACACAGATACGCAGTATTTT. Protein product: CASSLGTNTDTQYF.

V is TRBV7-8 and J is TRBJ2-2, with D maybe TRBD1 (6 bases). This CDR3 spans 17 amino acids. In germline, CDR1 is SGHVS, CDR2 FQNEAQ. V was shortened by 1 base and J by 4 bases, with 16 bases between the two germline ends. CDR3 nucleotides: TGTGCCAGCAGCTTAGTCCCGGGACACCAAGTCACCGGGGAGCTGTTTTTT. As protein: CASSLVPGHQVTGELFF.

This rearrangement joins TRBV30 to TRBJ2-1, with D maybe TRBD1 (6 bases). Trimming took 5 bases from V and 4 from J, leaving 15 bases between them. CDR3 length equals 14 residues. Germline V gene lookup returns CDR1 GTSNPN and CDR2 SVGIG (reference sequence). This CDR3 reads CAWEGVRNYNEQFF. CDR3 nucleotide sequence: TGTGCCTGGGAGGGGGTGAGAAATTACAATGAGCAGTTCTTC.

This clone has just a few counts. The chain is built from TRBV10-3 and TRBJ1-6; 7 bases are shared with TRBD1. V gave up 3 bases and J gave up 8 bases; unmatched junction bases: 4. The CDR3 spans 14 residues. The germline V gene encodes CDR1 ENHRY and CDR2 SYGVKD. The CDR3 is CAISDKGADSPLHF. CDR3 nucleotide sequence: TGTGCCATCAGTGATAAGGGGGCAGATTCACCCCTCCACTTT.